This is a list of T cell receptor beta chains from one sample in a study of blood T cell repertoires in COVID-19. Assay used: immunoSEQ multiplex PCR; TCRdb lists only in-frame clones, some missing. This table has just over 250,000 clones, 75% to 95% appearing once. The sequenced sample consisted of peripheral blood. The receptor set was obtained from a person aged 18-29 years with COVID-19, enrolled during active disease. The CDR3 runs from the conserved cysteine through the conserved F or W. Fields, in order: J gene, V gene, clone size, D gene, CDR3 protein, CDR3 DNA. The D gene is left open where the match is weak. Size is omitted from some rows. Given values are once, few, many or a class for expanded clones.

J: TRBJ1-1
V: TRBV9
size: -
D: TRBD1
CDR3: CASSLHRGNTEAFF
DNA: TGTGCCAGCAGCCTTCACAGGGGGAACACTGAAGCTTTCTTT

J: TRBJ1-1
V: TRBV4-3
size: -
D: -
CDR3: CASSGSLDRVNTEAFF
DNA: TGCGCCAGCAGCGGGTCCTTAGACAGAGTGAACACTGAAGCTTTCTTT

J: TRBJ2-1
V: TRBV6-5
size: -
D: TRBD1
CDR3: CASRTGASANEQFF
DNA: TGTGCCAGCAGGACAGGGGCCTCGGCCAATGAGCAGTTCTTC

J: TRBJ2-3
V: TRBV25-1
size: -
D: -
CDR3: CASTLPVSGRAKSGTQYF
DNA: TGTGCCAGCACCTTACCGGTGAGTGGCAGGGCAAAATCAGGTACGCAGTATTTT

J: TRBJ1-1
V: TRBV6-1
size: -
D: -
CDR3: CASSETAGWTEAFF
DNA: TGTGCCAGCAGTGAAACGGCAGGGTGGACTGAAGCTTTCTTT

J: TRBJ2-3
V: TRBV4-1
size: -
D: -
CDR3: CASSQEQGTLTDTQYF
DNA: TGCGCCAGCAGCCAGGAACAGGGAACGTTAACAGATACGCAGTATTTT

J: TRBJ2-1
V: TRBV5-1
size: few
D: -
CDR3: CASMDSAHNEQFF
DNA: TGCGCCAGCATGGACTCGGCCCACAATGAGCAGTTCTTC

J: TRBJ1-1
V: TRBV4-2
size: -
D: TRBD1
CDR3: CASSLNSDRGRTEAFF
DNA: TGTGCCAGCAGCCTCAACTCCGACAGGGGAAGAACTGAAGCTTTCTTT

J: TRBJ1-6
V: TRBV30
size: few
D: -
CDR3: CAWQATQGHYNSPLHF
DNA: TGTGCCTGGCAAGCGACACAGGGCCACTATAATTCACCCCTCCACTTT

J: TRBJ2-6
V: TRBV6-1
size: once
D: -
CDR3: CASSEDNSGANVLTF
DNA: TGTGCCAGCAGTGAAGACAACTCTGGGGCCAACGTCCTGACTTTC

J: TRBJ2-2
V: TRBV7-2
size: -
D: TRBD1
CDR3: CASSPRQGSTGELFF
DNA: TGTGCCAGCAGCCCCCGACAGGGGAGCACCGGGGAGCTGTTTTTT

J: TRBJ2-1
V: TRBV27
size: -
D: -
CDR3: CASSLWGEDNEQFF
DNA: TGTGCCAGCAGTTTATGGGGGGAGGACAATGAGCAGTTCTTC

J: TRBJ2-1
V: TRBV11-2
size: -
D: TRBD2
CDR3: CASSHTQTSAKGNEQFF
DNA: TGTGCCAGCAGCCACACACAGACTAGCGCAAAGGGGAATGAGCAGTTCTTC

J: TRBJ2-7
V: TRBV28
size: once
D: TRBD1
CDR3: CASSLGMTGPYEQYF
DNA: TGTGCCAGCAGTTTGGGGATGACAGGGCCCTACGAGCAGTACTTC

J: TRBJ2-1
V: TRBV24-1
size: -
D: -
CDR3: CATSEPRLGTEQFF
DNA: TGTGCCACCAGTGAACCTCGCCTCGGGACAGAGCAGTTCTTC

J: TRBJ2-1
V: TRBV9
size: -
D: -
CDR3: CASSAQGFEQFF
DNA: TGTGCCAGCAGCGCACAGGGATTTGAGCAGTTCTTC

J: TRBJ2-7
V: TRBV2
size: -
D: -
CDR3: CASSPAYEQYF
DNA: TGTGCCAGCAGCCCGGCCTACGAGCAGTACTTC

J: TRBJ1-5
V: TRBV9
size: once
D: TRBD1
CDR3: CASSVGTERNQPQHF
DNA: TGTGCCAGCAGCGTCGGGACAGAGCGCAATCAGCCCCAGCATTTT

J: TRBJ2-3
V: TRBV5-6
size: once
D: TRBD2
CDR3: CASSLGSGRPPTDTQYF
DNA: TGTGCCAGCAGCTTAGGCAGCGGGAGGCCCCCCACAGATACGCAGTATTTT

J: TRBJ2-7
V: TRBV18
size: -
D: TRBD2
CDR3: CASSPAGGSYEQYF
DNA: TGTGCCAGCTCACCGGCGGGAGGCTCCTACGAGCAGTACTTC

J: TRBJ2-1
V: TRBV3-1/TRBV3-2
size: -
D: -
CDR3: CASSPSKEHNEQFF
DNA: TGTGCCAGCAGCCCCTCGAAGGAGCACAATGAGCAGTTCTTC

J: TRBJ2-3
V: TRBV6-6
size: -
D: -
CDR3: CASSYYNPNTDTQYF
DNA: TGTGCCAGCAGTTACTACAACCCAAACACAGATACGCAGTATTTT

J: TRBJ2-5
V: TRBV7-2
size: -
D: TRBD2
CDR3: CASSLLAGGPGETQYF
DNA: TGTGCCAGCAGCTTACTAGCGGGAGGGCCAGGAGAGACCCAGTACTTC

J: TRBJ2-2
V: TRBV5-1
size: -
D: -
CDR3: CASSPIDTDGELFF
DNA: TGCGCCAGCAGCCCCATAGATACTGACGGGGAGCTGTTTTTT

J: TRBJ2-1
V: TRBV7-2
size: -
D: TRBD2
CDR3: CASSWGGLAVYSYNEQFF
DNA: TGTGCCAGCAGCTGGGGGGGACTAGCGGTATACTCCTACAATGAGCAGTTCTTC

J: TRBJ2-2
V: TRBV24-1
size: -
D: TRBD2
CDR3: CATSDLSEGLAGHTGELFF
DNA: TGTGCCACCAGTGATTTGAGTGAGGGACTAGCGGGACACACCGGGGAGCTGTTTTTT

J: TRBJ2-7
V: TRBV24-1
size: -
D: -
CDR3: CATSERGSSHLLYEQYF
DNA: TGTGCCACCAGTGAAAGAGGATCCAGCCACCTCCTCTACGAGCAGTACTTC

J: TRBJ2-1
V: TRBV2
size: few
D: -
CDR3: CASSPLSSYNEQFF
DNA: TGTGCCAGCAGTCCCTTGAGCTCCTACAATGAGCAGTTCTTC

J: TRBJ1-1
V: TRBV11-2
size: -
D: TRBD1
CDR3: CASSPFSRQGADTEAFF
DNA: TGTGCCAGCAGCCCCTTTAGTCGACAGGGGGCGGACACTGAAGCTTTCTTT

J: TRBJ2-3
V: TRBV28
size: -
D: TRBD2
CDR3: CASSPGLAGEGDTQYF
DNA: TGTGCCAGCAGTCCGGGACTAGCGGGAGAAGGAGATACGCAGTATTTT

J: TRBJ1-1
V: TRBV28
size: -
D: TRBD1
CDR3: CASSQGQGAGNTEAFF
DNA: TGTGCCAGCAGTCAGGGACAGGGGGCGGGGAACACTGAAGCTTTCTTT

J: TRBJ1-2
V: TRBV7-6
size: -
D: -
CDR3: CASSSGTGELSLYGYTF
DNA: TGTGCCAGCAGTTCAGGAACAGGAGAACTTTCTCTCTATGGCTACACCTTC

J: TRBJ1-2
V: TRBV13
size: -
D: -
CDR3: CASSLGRGINYGYTF
DNA: TGTGCCAGCAGCTTAGGCAGAGGTATCAACTATGGCTACACCTTC

J: TRBJ2-7
V: TRBV28
size: -
D: -
CDR3: CASSRTTVTHEQYF
DNA: TGTGCCAGCAGCCGAACGACAGTTACCCACGAGCAGTACTTC

J: TRBJ2-2
V: TRBV12-5
size: -
D: -
CDR3: CASGPDRWAGELFF
DNA: TGTGCTAGTGGTCCCGACAGGTGGGCCGGGGAGCTGTTTTTT

J: TRBJ2-3
V: TRBV30
size: -
D: -
CDR3: CAWSSFNTQYF
DNA: TGTGCCTGGAGTTCCTTTAATACGCAGTATTTT